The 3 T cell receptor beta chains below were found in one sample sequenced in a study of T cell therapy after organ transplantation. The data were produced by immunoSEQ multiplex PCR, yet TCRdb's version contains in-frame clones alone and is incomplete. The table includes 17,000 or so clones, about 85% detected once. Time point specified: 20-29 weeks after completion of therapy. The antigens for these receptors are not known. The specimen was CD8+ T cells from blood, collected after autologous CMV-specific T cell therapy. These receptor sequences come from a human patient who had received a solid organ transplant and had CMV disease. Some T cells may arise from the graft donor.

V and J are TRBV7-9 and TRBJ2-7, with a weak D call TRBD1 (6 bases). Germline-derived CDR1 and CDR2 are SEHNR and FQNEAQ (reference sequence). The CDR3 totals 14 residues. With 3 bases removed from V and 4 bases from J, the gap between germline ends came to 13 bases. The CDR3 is CASSFTGTLYEQYF. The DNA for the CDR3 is TGTGCCAGCAGCTTTACCGGGACACTTTACGAGCAGTACTTC.

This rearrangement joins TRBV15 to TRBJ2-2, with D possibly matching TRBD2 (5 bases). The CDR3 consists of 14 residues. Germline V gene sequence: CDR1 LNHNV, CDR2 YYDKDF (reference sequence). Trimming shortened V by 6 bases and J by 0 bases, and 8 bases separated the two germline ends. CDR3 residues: CATRGAANTGELFF. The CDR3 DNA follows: TGTGCCACCAGAGGAGCGGCGAACACCGGGGAGCTGTTTTTT.

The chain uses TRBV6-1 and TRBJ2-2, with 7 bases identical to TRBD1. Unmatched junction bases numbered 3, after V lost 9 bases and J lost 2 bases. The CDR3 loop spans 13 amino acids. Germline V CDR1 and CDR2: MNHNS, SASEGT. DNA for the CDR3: TGTGCCAGGGGGACAGACAACACCGGGGAGCTGTTTTTT. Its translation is CARGTDNTGELFF.